Presented here are 15 T cell receptor beta chains from one specimen sequenced in a study of T cell changes during pregnancy in multiple sclerosis. The data were produced by immunoSEQ multiplex PCR, yet TCRdb's version contains in-frame clones alone and is incomplete. The table shows about 92,000 clones, with about 93% occurring only once. The source was peripheral blood, collected in the first trimester of pregnancy. The receptors derive from a female donor with multiple sclerosis, enrolled in a pregnancy study.

The rearrangement uses TRBV13 and TRBJ2-3, with D tentatively TRBD2 (5 bases). Between the trimmed V and J ends, which lost 5 bases and 2 bases, there was a span of 8 bases. Germline V gene data show CDR1 as PRHDT and CDR2 as FYEKMQ (reference sequence). The CDR3 spans 13 residues. The CDR3: CASSPSYTDTQYF. Written as DNA, the CDR3 is TGTGCCAGCAGCCCTAGCTACACAGATACGCAGTATTTT.

In the case of this clone: Because the CDR3 is missing its conserved closing phenylalanine or tryptophan, this is likely a read error. The DNA is left out, because the CDR3 cannot be placed on it with certainty; the CDR3 is given as TCRdb lists it. This CDR3 is CASSLSNDKL. The chain couples TRBV11-1 to TRBJ2-7; the DNA was not compared with TRBD1, the D call given in the table. 10 amino acids form the CDR3, both terminal residues included. Germline CDR1 reads SGHAT; CDR2 reads FQDESV (reference sequence).

The chain combines TRBV9 with TRBJ1-1, with D maybe TRBD1 (5 bases). The CDR3 contains 14 residues. The V gene lost 3 bases and the J gene lost 3 bases, with 12 bases spanning the gap. The V gene's germline CDR1 is SGDLS and CDR2 YYNGEE. The CDR3 region has the DNA TGTGCCAGCAGCGGGGGGGGTGCGGACACTGAAGCTTTCTTT. This translates into CASSGGGADTEAFF.

The CDR3, as DNA: TGCGCCAGCAGCCACGCGACCCCTAGCAGTAATGAAAAACTGTTTTTT. This sequence encodes CASSHATPSSNEKLFF. V and J are TRBV4-1 and TRBJ1-4; D gene uncertain. The CDR3 is 16 residues long. Germline V CDR1 and CDR2: MGHRA, YSYEKL. V dropped 3 bases and J dropped 4 bases, with 15 bases sitting between them.

The chain joins TRBV5-1 to TRBJ2-1; D not certain. Germline CDR1 reads SGHRS; CDR2 reads YFSETQ. CDR3 length: 16 amino acids. V lost 0 bases, J lost 4 bases, and 14 bases lay in between. The CDR3 DNA is TGCGCCAGCAGCTTGGCAGTCGTCGCAGAATACAATGAGCAGTTCTTC. Residues: CASSLAVVAEYNEQFF.

The chain links TRBV7-6 to TRBJ2-7; a possible D gene is TRBD1 (6 bases). Trimming pared 5 bases from V and 1 base from J, leaving 21 bases between. CDR3 length equals 17 residues. Germline assignment: CDR1 SGHVS and CDR2 FNYEAQ. The DNA of the CDR3 is TGTGCCAGCAGCCCAAGACTCCGGGGACACAAGTCCTACGAGCAGTACTTC. Its translation is CASSPRLRGHKSYEQYF.

In its sample, this clone was seen once. V is TRBV6-1 and J is TRBJ1-2, with a tentative D call TRBD1 (6 bases). The CDR3 is 13 residues long. V lost 2 bases to trimming and J lost 8 bases, with 12 bases between them. CDR1 MNHNS and CDR2 SASEGT come from the germline V gene. Here the CDR3 DNA reads TGTGCCAGCAGTGAAACAGGGCCGGGAGGCTACACCTTC. This codes for CASSETGPGGYTF.

V and J are TRBV19 and TRBJ2-3, with unresolved D. The V gene lost 3 bases and the J gene lost 2 bases, with 3 bases spanning the gap. Germline V CDR1 and CDR2: LNHDA, SQIVND (reference sequence). CDR3 size: 12 residues. The CDR3 loop reads CASSINTDTQYF. For the CDR3, the DNA is TGTGCCAGTAGTATTAACACAGATACGCAGTATTTT. Complete variable domain (other parts from reference TRBV19 and TRBJ2-3): DGGITQSPKYLFRKEGQNVTLSCEQNLNHDAMYWYRQDPGQGLRLIYYSQIVNDFQKGDIAEGYSVSREKKESFPLTVTSAQKNPTAFYLCASSINTDTQYFGPGTRLTVL.

V usage is TRBV9 and J usage is TRBJ2-6; no firm D call. The V gene's germline CDR1 is SGDLS and CDR2 YYNGEE. V was cut by 3 bases and J by 0 bases, with 7 bases left in between. This CDR3 region has 15 residues. The CDR3 coding sequence is TGTGCCAGCAGCGGGTTGAGCTCTGGGGCCAACGTCCTGACTTTC. This encodes CASSGLSSGANVLTF.

This sequence joins TRBV6-1 and TRBJ1-3; 7 nucleotides agree with TRBD1. CDR1 and CDR2 (germline): MNHNS, SASEGT. Unmatched junction bases numbered 3, after V lost 6 bases and J lost 1 base. The CDR3 consists of 14 residues. The CDR3 is CASREQGSGNTIYF. The CDR3 coding sequence is TGTGCCAGCAGGGAACAGGGGTCTGGAAACACCATATATTTT.

V is TRBV19 and J is TRBJ1-5, with D unclear. Germline CDR1 is LNHDA and CDR2 is SQIVND (reference sequence). The CDR3 has 15 residues. V was pared by 8 bases and J by 7 bases, with 21 bases between. This CDR3 reads CASSPVQAPTQPQHF. The CDR3 region has the DNA TGTGCCAGTTCCCCAGTGCAGGCTCCCACCCAGCCCCAGCATTTT. Full variable domain (remainder filled in from reference TRBV19 and TRBJ1-5): DGGITQSPKYLFRKEGQNVTLSCEQNLNHDAMYWYRQDPGQGLRLIYYSQIVNDFQKGDIAEGYSVSREKKESFPLTVTSAQKNPTAFYLCASSPVQAPTQPQHFGDGTRLSIL.

J is TRBJ2-7 and V is TRBV9; 14 bases agree with TRBD2. The CDR3 runs to 15 residues. The trim removed 3 bases at V and 6 bases at J, leaving 5 bases unmatched. Germline CDR1 SGDLS, CDR2 YYNGEE. In DNA, the CDR3 is TGTGCCAGCAGCGCCGTGGGACTAGCGGGAGCCGAGCAGTACTTC. Protein sequence: CASSAVGLAGAEQYF.

This clone showed up just a few times. The rearrangement uses TRBV28 and TRBJ2-3; D gene uncertain. V was shortened by 6 bases and J by 3 bases, with 10 bases between the two germline ends. CDR3 length: 13 residues. The V gene's germline CDR1 is MDHEN and CDR2 SYDVKM. The CDR3 sequence is CASRLGITDTQYF. The CDR3 region has the DNA TGTGCCAGCAGGCTAGGCATAACAGATACGCAGTATTTT. The variable domain in full, completed from reference TRBV28 and TRBJ2-3, reads DVKVTQSSRYLVKRTGEKVFLECVQDMDHENMFWYRQDPGLGLRLIYFSYDVKMKEKGDIPEGYSVSREKKERFSLILESASTNQTSMYLCASRLGITDTQYFGPGTRLTVL.

The chain couples TRBV15 to TRBJ1-5, with a tentative D call TRBD1 (6 bases). Germline CDR1 is LNHNV and CDR2 is YYDKDF (reference sequence). This CDR3 contains 17 residues. Trimming took off 6 bases at V and 7 bases at J, with 25 bases between the two ends. The DNA of the CDR3 is TGTGCCACCAGTACCCGGGACACAGATAAACCGGGGCAGCCCCAGCATTTT. Its protein is CATSTRDTDKPGQPQHF.

The chain joins TRBV6-7 to TRBJ1-5; TRBD1 is a possible D gene (5 bases). TRBV6-7 is an ORF; its function is uncertain. V lost 2 bases and J lost 3, with 23 bases in between. CDR3 size: 19 residues. The CDR3 DNA sequence: TGTGCCAGCAGTTACCACATCATAGCAGGGAGGAGCGACAATCAGCCCCAGCATTTT. It specifies CASSYHIIAGRSDNQPQHF.